The 21 T cell receptor beta chains given below trace back to one sample, sequenced in a study of blood T cell repertoires in COVID-19. The assay was immunoSEQ multiplex PCR, and TCRdb's table has in-frame clones only and misses some. Among 300,000 to 500,000 clones listed, 88% were seen once. The sample comprised PBMCs or T cells enriched from blood (not recorded which). The origin of the receptors is a woman in her thirties or forties with acute COVID-19.

The V gene is TRBV27, the J gene TRBJ2-1; 8 bases line up with TRBD2. The CDR3 spans 18 residues. V lost 0 bases to trimming and J lost 3 bases; unmatched junction nucleotides: 10. Germline V gives CDR1 MNHEY, CDR2 SMNVEV (reference sequence). The CDR3 protein is CASSLSASGGNHYNEQFF. The CDR3, as DNA: TGTGCCAGCAGTTTATCGGCGAGCGGGGGAAACCACTACAATGAGCAGTTCTTC.

The chain couples TRBV5-1 to TRBJ2-2; tentatively, D is TRBD1 (5 bases). Per germline, CDR1 SGHRS and CDR2 YFSETQ. The ends were cut back, 0 bases at V and 2 bases at J, with 11 bases in the middle. This CDR3 is 16 amino acids long. CDR3 nucleotides: TGCGCCAGCAGCTTGGCCAGACAGATCAACACCGGGGAGCTGTTTTTT. Residues: CASSLARQINTGELFF.

Remarks on this clone: The sample has other DNA sequences that encode this CDR3 too. V is TRBV12-3 or TRBV12-4 and J is TRBJ2-5, with a possible D match to TRBD2 (6 bases). V dropped 6 bases and J dropped 1 base, with 6 bases sitting between them. There are 12 residues in the CDR3. CDR3 amino acids: CASRGGQETQYF. The CDR3 DNA reads as TGTGCCAGCAGGGGGGGCCAAGAGACCCAGTACTTC.

The rearrangement links TRBV18 to TRBJ1-2; 7 bases agree with TRBD1. The CDR3 contains 15 residues. The germline V gene has CDR1 KGHSH and CDR2 LQKENI. The V and J ends lost 0 bases and 5 bases, in that order; junction bases with no gene match: 6. The CDR3 reads CASSPPEGAKYGYTF. DNA of the CDR3: TGTGCCAGCTCACCACCGGAGGGGGCGAAATATGGCTACACCTTC.

This chain connects TRBV18 to TRBJ2-7, with no clear D. CDR3 length equals 14 residues. V lost 3 bases and J 0 bases, leaving 9 bases between the germline ends. Germline CDR1 and CDR2: KGHSH and LQKENI. This CDR3 reads CASSPPDTSYEQYF. CDR3 coding DNA: TGTGCCAGCTCACCCCCTGACACCTCCTACGAGCAGTACTTC.

In this sample, this clone turned up once. This chain joins TRBV5-8 and TRBJ2-1; 9 bases align to TRBD1. V lost 9 bases and J lost 6; bases outside the gene matches: 13. The CDR3 has 15 residues. Looked up from germline, CDR1 is SGHTS and CDR2 is YDEGEE. CDR3 DNA: TGTGCCACCCCGGGGGACAGGGAGAATGCCAATGAGCAGTTCTTC. It specifies CATPGDRENANEQFF.

V usage is TRBV29-1 and J usage is TRBJ1-2, with 9 bases matching TRBD1. This CDR3 has 16 residues. J lost 5 bases, V lost 0 bases, and 10 bases had no gene match. CDR1 is SQVTM and CDR2 is ANQGSEA in the germline V gene. The DNA of the CDR3 is TGCAGCGTTGAAGACGGCACAGGGGGCCATCCGTATGGCTACACCTTC. Protein: CSVEDGTGGHPYGYTF.

V and J are TRBV7-9 and TRBJ2-7; D is undetermined. The CDR3 is 15 amino acids. V lost 1 base and J lost 2, with 12 bases in between. The germline CDR1 and CDR2 sequences are SEHNR and FQNEAQ (reference sequence). The CDR3 sequence is CASSLDSQPTYEQYF. CDR3 sequence (DNA): TGTGCCAGCAGCTTAGACAGCCAACCTACCTACGAGCAGTACTTC.

V and J are TRBV29-1 and TRBJ1-2; D gene ambiguous. There are 12 residues in the CDR3. The V gene lost 3 bases and the J gene lost 4 bases, with 9 bases spanning the gap. Germline values: CDR1 SQVTM, CDR2 ANQGSEA. The CDR3 is CSVDRFVYGYTF. The CDR3 DNA follows: TGCAGCGTTGACAGGTTTGTCTATGGCTACACCTTC.

This clone was seen a single time. The rearrangement joins TRBV25-1 to TRBJ1-6; no clear D gene. Germline V gives CDR1 MGHDK, CDR2 SYGVNS. The CDR3 consists of 15 residues. V lost 4 bases and J lost 7, with 14 bases in between. The CDR3 DNA sequence: TGTGCCAGCAGTGCGGGCGGACTGGGAAATTCACCCCTCCACTTT. Its translation: CASSAGGLGNSPLHF.

This chain links TRBV11-2 with TRBJ1-4; the match to TRBD1 covers 9 bases. Germline CDR1 reads SGHAT; CDR2 reads FQNNGV. CDR3 length: 16 residues. V shed 1 base and J 4 bases; nucleotides not matched to a gene: 4. In DNA form, the CDR3 reads TGTGCCAGCAGCTTAGGGGGACAGGGCCTTAATGAAAAACTGTTTTTT. It is translated as CASSLGGQGLNEKLFF.

The chain joins TRBV24-1 to TRBJ2-7; no reliable D call. V lost 4 bases to trimming and J lost 2 bases, with 11 bases between them. This CDR3 region has 14 residues. The germline gives CDR1 KGHDR, CDR2 SFDVKD. The CDR3 reads CATSDPLRAYEQYF. The DNA of the CDR3 is TGTGCCACCAGTGACCCCTTAAGAGCCTACGAGCAGTACTTC.

The chain links TRBV11-2 to TRBJ2-7; 7 nucleotides align to TRBD2. CDR1 and CDR2 (germline): SGHAT, FQNNGV. CDR3 length: 15 amino acids. V was pared by 4 bases and J by 6 bases, with 12 bases of the junction left unmatched. For the CDR3, the DNA is TGTGCCAGCAGCTCGGGCCCGGGACTACCTGTCGAGCAGTACTTC. As protein: CASSSGPGLPVEQYF.

V is TRBV30 and J is TRBJ1-2; D call uncertain. CDR1 is GTSNPN and CDR2 is SVGIG in the germline V gene (reference sequence). The V gene lost 3 bases and the J gene lost 8 bases, with 10 bases spanning the gap. The CDR3 sequence is 11 residues long. DNA for the CDR3: TGTGCCTGGAGGCCTGAGGGAGGCTACACCTTC. This sequence encodes CAWRPEGGYTF.

The V call is TRBV2, the J call TRBJ1-4; D uncertain. The CDR3 has 14 residues. V lost 5 bases and J 7 bases, leaving 14 bases between the germline ends. CDR1 is SNHLY, CDR2 FYNNEI, per germline. CDR3: CASSPPTLAEKLFF. CDR3 in DNA: TGTGCCAGCAGTCCTCCGACACTTGCTGAAAAACTGTTTTTT.

The J gene is TRBJ2-3, the V gene TRBV7-2; D gene uncertain. The CDR3 consists of 13 residues. Germline CDR1 and CDR2: SGHTA and FQGNSA. V gave up 4 bases and J gave up 2 bases, with 7 bases separating them. The CDR3 loop is CASSSEPTDTQYF. The DNA for the CDR3 is TGTGCCAGCAGCTCCGAGCCCACAGATACGCAGTATTTT.

This clone appeared once. This chain uses TRBV6-5 with TRBJ1-6, with TRBD1 matching over 7 bases. V lost 0 bases and J lost 10; bases outside the gene matches: 3. The CDR3 spans 14 residues. In germline, CDR1 is MNHEY, CDR2 SVGAGI. CDR3 protein: CASSYSGGGSPLHF. The CDR3 DNA sequence: TGTGCCAGCAGTTACTCAGGGGGCGGATCACCCCTCCACTTT.

V is TRBV19 and J is TRBJ2-2, with D possibly being TRBD1 (5 bases). The CDR3 loop spans 12 amino acids. Germline V CDR1 and CDR2: LNHDA, SQIVND (reference sequence). V lost 9 bases, J lost 7 bases, and 12 bases lay in between. In nucleotides, the CDR3 is TGTGCCAGCATGACAGACCTCGGGGAGCTGTTTTTT. It codes for CASMTDLGELFF.

The chain carries TRBV19 and TRBJ1-1; weak D call: TRBD1 (5 bases). The CDR3 is 18 amino acids. Germline lookup yields CDR1 LNHDA and CDR2 SQIVND (reference sequence). Trimming took off 7 bases at V and 1 base at J, with 25 bases between the two ends. The CDR3 sequence is CASTSKGVPRGTNTEAFF. DNA of the CDR3: TGTGCCAGTACTTCCAAAGGGGTCCCCCGCGGGACGAACACTGAAGCTTTCTTT.

With respect to this clone: Compared with germline, one end of the junction differs, possibly owing to a read error. The chain links TRBV6-1 to TRBJ2-1, with 10 bases aligning to TRBD2. The CDR3 spans 14 residues. Germline values: CDR1 MNHNS, CDR2 SASEGT. The CDR3 reads CASSKAGGHVEQFF. CDR3 DNA sequence: TGTGCCAGCAGTAAAGCGGGGGGGCACGTTGAGCAGTTCTTC.

V is TRBV3-1 (or the pseudogene TRBV3-2) and J is TRBJ2-1, with D tentatively TRBD1 (6 bases). Trimming took 2 bases from V and 8 from J, leaving 19 bases between them. This CDR3 has 16 residues. Germline loops: CDR1 LGHDT, CDR2 YNNKEL (reference sequence). The CDR3: CASSQTGQLRLDEQFF. CDR3 bases: TGTGCCAGCAGCCAAACTGGACAGCTCAGGTTGGATGAGCAGTTCTTC.